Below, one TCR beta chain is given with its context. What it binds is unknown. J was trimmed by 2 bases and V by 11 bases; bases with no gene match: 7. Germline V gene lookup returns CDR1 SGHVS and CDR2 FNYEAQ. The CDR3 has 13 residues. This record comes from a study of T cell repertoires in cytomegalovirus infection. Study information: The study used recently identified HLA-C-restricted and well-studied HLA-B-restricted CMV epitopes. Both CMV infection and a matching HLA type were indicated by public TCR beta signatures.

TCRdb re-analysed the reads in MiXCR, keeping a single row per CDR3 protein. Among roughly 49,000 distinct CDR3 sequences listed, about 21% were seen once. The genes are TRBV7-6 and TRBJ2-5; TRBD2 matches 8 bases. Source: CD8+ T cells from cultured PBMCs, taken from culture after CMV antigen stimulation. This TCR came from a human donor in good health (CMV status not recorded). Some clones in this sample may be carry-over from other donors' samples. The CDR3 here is CASLAEIQETQYF. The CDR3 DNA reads TGTGCCTCACTAGCGGAGATTCAAGAGACCCAGTACTTC.